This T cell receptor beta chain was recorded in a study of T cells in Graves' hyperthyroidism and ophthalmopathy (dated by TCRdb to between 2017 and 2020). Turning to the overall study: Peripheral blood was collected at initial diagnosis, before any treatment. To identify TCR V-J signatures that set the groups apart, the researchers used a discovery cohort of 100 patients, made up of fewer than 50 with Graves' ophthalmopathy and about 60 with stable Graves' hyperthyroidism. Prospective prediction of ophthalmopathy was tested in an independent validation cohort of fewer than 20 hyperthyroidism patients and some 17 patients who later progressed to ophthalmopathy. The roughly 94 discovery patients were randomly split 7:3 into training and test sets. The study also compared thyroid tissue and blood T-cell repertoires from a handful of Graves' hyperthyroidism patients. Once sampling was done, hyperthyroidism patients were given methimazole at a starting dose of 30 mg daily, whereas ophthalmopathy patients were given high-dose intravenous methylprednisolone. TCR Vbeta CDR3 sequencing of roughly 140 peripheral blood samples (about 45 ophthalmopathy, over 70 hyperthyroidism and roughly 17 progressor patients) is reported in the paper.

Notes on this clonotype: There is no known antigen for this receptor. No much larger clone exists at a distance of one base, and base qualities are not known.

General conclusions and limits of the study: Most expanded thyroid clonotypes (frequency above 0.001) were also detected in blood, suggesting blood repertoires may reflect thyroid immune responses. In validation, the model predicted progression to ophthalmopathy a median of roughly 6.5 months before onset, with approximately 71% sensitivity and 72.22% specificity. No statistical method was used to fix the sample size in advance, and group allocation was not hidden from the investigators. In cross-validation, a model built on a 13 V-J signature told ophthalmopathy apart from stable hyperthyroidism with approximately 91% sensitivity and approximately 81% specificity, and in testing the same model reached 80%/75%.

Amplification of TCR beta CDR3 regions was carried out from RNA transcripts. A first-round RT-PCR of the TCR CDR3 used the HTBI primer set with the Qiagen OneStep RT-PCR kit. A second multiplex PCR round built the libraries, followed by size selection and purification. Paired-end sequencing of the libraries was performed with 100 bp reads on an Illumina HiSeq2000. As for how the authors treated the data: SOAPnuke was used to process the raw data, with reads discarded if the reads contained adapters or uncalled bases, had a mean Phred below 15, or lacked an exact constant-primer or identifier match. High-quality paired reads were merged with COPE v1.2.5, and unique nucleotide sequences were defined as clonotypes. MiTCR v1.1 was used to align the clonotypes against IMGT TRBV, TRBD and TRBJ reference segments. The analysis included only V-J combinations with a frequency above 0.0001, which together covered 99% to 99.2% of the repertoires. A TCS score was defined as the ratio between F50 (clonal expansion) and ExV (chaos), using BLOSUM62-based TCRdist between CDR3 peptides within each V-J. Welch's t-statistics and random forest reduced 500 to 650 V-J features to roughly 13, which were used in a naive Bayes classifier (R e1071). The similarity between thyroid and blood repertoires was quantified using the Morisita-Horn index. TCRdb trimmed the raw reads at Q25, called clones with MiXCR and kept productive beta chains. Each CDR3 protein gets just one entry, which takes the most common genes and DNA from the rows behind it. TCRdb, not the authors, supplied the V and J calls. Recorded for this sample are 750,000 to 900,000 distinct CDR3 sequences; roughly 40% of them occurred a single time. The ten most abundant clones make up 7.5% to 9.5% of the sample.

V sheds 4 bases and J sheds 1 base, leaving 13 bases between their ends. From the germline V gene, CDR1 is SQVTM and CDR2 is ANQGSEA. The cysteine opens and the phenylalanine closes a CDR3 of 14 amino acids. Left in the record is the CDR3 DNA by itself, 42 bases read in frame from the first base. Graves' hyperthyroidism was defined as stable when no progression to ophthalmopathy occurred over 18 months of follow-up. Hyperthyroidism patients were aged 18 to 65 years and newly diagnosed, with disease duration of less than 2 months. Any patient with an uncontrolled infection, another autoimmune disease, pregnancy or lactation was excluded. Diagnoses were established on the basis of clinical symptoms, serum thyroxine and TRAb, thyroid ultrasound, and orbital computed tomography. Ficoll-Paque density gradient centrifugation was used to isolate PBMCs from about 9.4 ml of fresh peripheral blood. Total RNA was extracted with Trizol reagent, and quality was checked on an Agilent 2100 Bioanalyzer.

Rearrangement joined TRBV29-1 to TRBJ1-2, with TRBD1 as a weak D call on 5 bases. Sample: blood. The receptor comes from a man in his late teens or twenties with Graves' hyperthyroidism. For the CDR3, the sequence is CSVGVGTFNYGYTF. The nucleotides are TGCAGCGTTGGAGTGGGGACCTTTAACTATGGCTACACCTTC.